This T cell receptor (beta chain) was sequenced in a study of graft-versus-host responses after intestinal transplantation. As for the study in general: Each of the recipients got a multivisceral, liver-intestinal, or isolated intestinal transplant. Anti-thymocyte globulin induction, then tacrolimus and steroids for about three years, went to all recipients.

To note about this clone: Antigen unknown.

Measured with immunoSEQ multiplex PCR; TCRdb has only the in-frame clones, and not every one. The sample lists some 38,000 clones; over 90% were seen once. The CDR3 covers 14 residues. V lost 6 bases to trimming and J lost 6 bases, with 14 bases between them. CDR1 and CDR2 (germline): MDHEN, SYDVKM. This sequence originates from a human donor who was the organ donor for an intestinal transplant. This sample comprised unstimulated CD8+ T cells sorted from spleen or lymph node cells, obtained before transplant. The rearrangement joins TRBV28 to TRBJ2-2; a weak D match, TRBD1 (5 bases). CDR3 amino acids: CASSPLGAAGELFF. CDR3 nucleotides: TGTGCCAGCAGCCCTCTAGGGGCTGCCGGGGAGCTGTTTTTT.